Each of the 13 T cell receptor beta chains below was sequenced from the same sample in a study of cytomegalovirus exposure and HLA in healthy donors. 13 Jbeta primers and 60 Vbeta primers were used for the PCR. Repertoires were generated with immunoSEQ multiplex PCR, while TCRdb's copy carries only in-frame clones and drops some. The sample has 110,000 to 150,000 clones; more than 75% are singletons. Sample: PBMCs. These receptors all come from a woman aged 18-29 years in good health and CMV-seropositive.

The chain couples TRBV5-1 to TRBJ1-2; D might be TRBD1 (6 bases). Germline assignment: CDR1 SGHRS and CDR2 YFSETQ. Trimming left V 0 bases short and J 4 bases short, with 10 bases between. The CDR3 length is 14 residues. The CDR3 region has the DNA TGCGCCAGCAGCTTGGTAGGGGGTGTCTATGGCTACACCTTC. Its protein product is CASSLVGGVYGYTF.

V gene TRBV15 combines with J gene TRBJ2-3, with 9 bases that match TRBD2. The junction had 9 bases not matched to a gene; V was cut back by 0 bases and J by 2 bases. The CDR3 is made up of 18 amino acids. The germline CDR1 and CDR2 sequences are LNHNV and YYDKDF (reference sequence). The CDR3 nucleotides are TGTGCCACCAGCAGAGAGGCGGGGGGACTAGCCAACACAGATACGCAGTATTTT. Residues: CATSREAGGLANTDTQYF.

This chain joins TRBV5-4 and TRBJ2-1; 9 positions match TRBD2. The trim removed 0 bases at V and 9 bases at J, leaving 4 bases unmatched. This CDR3 has 14 residues. CDR1 and CDR2 from the germline V gene are SGHNT and YYREEE (reference sequence). The CDR3 here is CASSLEGAGGEQFF. The CDR3 DNA reads TGTGCCAGCAGCTTGGAAGGAGCGGGGGGTGAGCAGTTCTTC.

The chain joins TRBV30 to TRBJ2-5; 10 positions agree with TRBD1. This CDR3 region has 14 residues. V dropped 0 bases and J dropped 5; count of bases not matched to a gene: 3. Germline V lookup: CDR1 GTSNPN, CDR2 SVGIG (reference sequence). As DNA, the CDR3 is TGTGCCTGGAGTGTGACAGGGGGCCGGGAGACCCAGTACTTC. It is translated as CAWSVTGGRETQYF. Using reference TRBV30 and TRBJ2-5 for the parts outside the CDR3, the full variable domain is SQTIHQWPATLVQPVGSPLSLECTVEGTSNPNLYWYRQAAGRGLQLLFYSVGIGQISSEVPQNLSASRPQDRQFILSSKKLLLSDSGFYLCAWSVTGGRETQYFGPGTRLLVL.

V is TRBV12-5 and J is TRBJ2-4, with TRBD1 matching over 8 bases. CDR1 is LGHNT and CDR2 is FRNRAP in the germline V gene. The CDR3 has 15 amino acids. The V segment lost 6 bases and the J segment 2 bases; nucleotides outside the gene matches: 6. CDR3 loop: CASGPDRATKNIQYF. CDR3 in DNA: TGTGCTAGTGGCCCGGACAGGGCCACCAAAAACATTCAGTACTTC.

The rearrangement uses TRBV10-1 and TRBJ2-7; a weak D match, TRBD2 (5 bases). Trimming stripped 3 bases from V and 7 bases from J, with 10 bases between. Germline V CDR1 and CDR2: WNHNN, SYGVQD (reference sequence). This CDR3 comprises 12 residues. The CDR3 reads CASSEPPGEQYF. The CDR3, as DNA: TGCGCCAGCAGTGAACCTCCGGGGGAGCAGTACTTC.

This clone occurred a few times. The chain has TRBV6-6 and TRBJ2-3; D is perhaps TRBD2 (7 bases). CDR1 is MNHNY and CDR2 is SVGAGI in the germline V gene (reference sequence). The CDR3 loop spans 15 amino acids. Trimming took off 5 bases at V and 4 bases at J, with 16 bases between the two ends. The DNA of the CDR3 is TGTGCCAGCAGTAGCCCCCAGGGGAGGGCAGATACGCAGTATTTT. Its translation: CASSSPQGRADTQYF.

The chain joins TRBV4-1 to TRBJ1-4, with D perhaps matching TRBD1 (5 bases). The CDR3 is 16 amino acids. The ends were cut back, 0 bases at V and 11 bases at J, with 19 bases in the middle. Germline-derived CDR1 and CDR2 are MGHRA and YSYEKL. The CDR3 region is CASSQDPTGLAGKLFF. The CDR3 nucleotides are TGCGCCAGCAGCCAAGATCCAACAGGCCTTGCGGGGAAACTGTTTTTT.

The genes are TRBV5-1 and TRBJ2-6, with D unclear. The CDR3 is made up of 16 amino acids. From germline, CDR1 is SGHRS and CDR2 YFSETQ. Trimming left V 4 bases short and J 4 bases short, with 15 bases between. In DNA, the CDR3 is TGCGCCAGCAGCAGTATCCGGTCCTCCGGGGCCAACGTCCTGACTTTC. Its protein is CASSSIRSSGANVLTF.

The chain uses TRBV6-1 and TRBJ1-3; 9 bases map to TRBD1. The ends lost 0 bases at V and 2 bases at J; junction bases unmatched: 5. The CDR3 contains 17 residues. Germline CDR1 is MNHNS and CDR2 is SASEGT. The DNA for the CDR3 is TGTGCCAGCAGTGAAGCGCCGGGACAGGGTGCTGGAAACACCATATATTTT. This gives the protein CASSEAPGQGAGNTIYF.

This chain connects TRBV6-5 to TRBJ1-6; weak D call: TRBD1 (5 bases). The germline gives CDR1 MNHEY, CDR2 SVGAGI. Between the trimmed V and J ends, which lost 6 bases and 10 bases, there was a span of 16 bases. This CDR3 is 14 amino acids long. CDR3 nucleotide sequence: TGTGCCAGCAGAATGGGCGTTGGGGGGTCACCCCTCCACTTT. Translated: CASRMGVGGSPLHF.

CDR3 DNA sequence: TGTGCCAGCAGCTTATCGGGCTCTGGAAACACCATATATTTT. It codes for CASSLSGSGNTIYF. The chain is built from TRBV7-2 and TRBJ1-3, with no clear D. There are 14 residues in the CDR3. Trimming left V 2 bases short and J 0 bases short, with 5 bases between. Germline-derived CDR1 and CDR2 are SGHTA and FQGNSA.

V gene TRBV7-9 combines with J gene TRBJ2-2; no definite D call. Trimming shortened V by 3 bases and J by 0 bases, and 5 bases separated the two germline ends. The CDR3 is 14 amino acids. Germline lookup yields CDR1 SEHNR and CDR2 FQNEAQ (reference sequence). The CDR3 DNA follows: TGTGCCAGCAGCTTTCCCACGAACACCGGGGAGCTGTTTTTT. Translating it yields CASSFPTNTGELFF.